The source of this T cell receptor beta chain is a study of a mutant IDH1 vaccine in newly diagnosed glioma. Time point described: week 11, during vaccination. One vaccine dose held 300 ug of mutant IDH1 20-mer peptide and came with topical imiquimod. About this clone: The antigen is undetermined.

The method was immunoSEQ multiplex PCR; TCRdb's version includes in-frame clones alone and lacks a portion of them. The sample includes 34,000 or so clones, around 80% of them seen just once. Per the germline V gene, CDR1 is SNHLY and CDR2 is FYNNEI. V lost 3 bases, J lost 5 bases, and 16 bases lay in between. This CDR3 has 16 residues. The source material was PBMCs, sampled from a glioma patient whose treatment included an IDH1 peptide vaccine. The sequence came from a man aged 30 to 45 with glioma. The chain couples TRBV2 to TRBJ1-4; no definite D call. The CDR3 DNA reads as TGTGCCAGCAGTGACGGTGCAGTGTTGACGAATGAAAAACTGTTTTTT. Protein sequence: CASSDGAVLTNEKLFF.